This T cell receptor (beta chain) was sequenced during a study of cytomegalovirus exposure and HLA in healthy donors. Background on the study: Out of 170 million or so T cells, an earlier analysis found fewer than 140 million unique TCR beta sequences in total. Overall study findings and caveats: Researchers had no immune exposure information except CMV serostatus available. Across all donors, roughly uniform sequencing depth was an assumption of the presence/absence analyses.

A word on this clone: What it recognizes is unknown.

Vbeta (60) and Jbeta (13) primers were used in the PCR. Produced via immunoSEQ multiplex PCR; TCRdb's table is partial and in-frame only. The data show 100,000 to 150,000 clones, with 84% seen just once and 2.7% held by the top ten. This CDR3 spans 16 amino acids. Losses at the gene ends were 4 bases for V and 1 base for J; bases not matched to a gene: 7. CDR1 is MGHRA, CDR2 YSYEKL, per germline. This TCR was recovered from a man in his fifties or sixties in good health and CMV-seronegative. V usage is TRBV4-1 and J usage is TRBJ2-5; TRBD2 agrees at 9 bases. The specimen was PBMCs. The CDR3 sequence is CASSLESRGGQETQYF. Here the CDR3 DNA reads TGCGCCAGCAGCCTAGAGTCGCGGGGGGGCCAAGAGACCCAGTACTTC.